Listed below are T cell receptor beta chains from one sample, sequenced in a study of PD-L1 blockade in urothelial cancer. Clones were read by immunoSEQ multiplex PCR, and TCRdb kept only the in-frame ones, dropping some. The sample consists of about 80,000 clones, about 85% of them appearing once. Sequencing used PBMCs, obtained around atezolizumab (anti-PD-L1) treatment. These receptors were taken from a man aged 35 to 55 with urothelial cancer. Each CDR3 is given with its conserved first and last residue. D genes are given only for firm matches. The size field is filled for only some rows; it gives once, few, many or a size class.

j_call clone_size v_call d_call cdr3_nt cdr3_aa
TRBJ2-1 - TRBV7-2 TRBD2 TGTGCCAGCAGCTTAGCCTCTAGCGGATGGGGGAATGAGCAGTTCTTC CASSLASSGWGNEQFF
TRBJ1-2 few TRBV14 TRBD1 TGTGCCAGCAGCCTCACAGGGGTCGGCTATGGCTACACCTTC CASSLTGVGYGYTF
TRBJ1-1 few TRBV29-1 - TGCAGCGTTGGAGAGGGAGGCACTGAAGCTTTCTTT CSVGEGGTEAFF
TRBJ2-5 - TRBV19 TRBD1 TGTGCCACTGCCCCGGGACAGAACCGGGAGACCCAGTACTTC CATAPGQNRETQYF
TRBJ2-4 - TRBV6-5 - TGTGCCAGCAGGACAGTAGCCAAAAACATTCAGTACTTC CASRTVAKNIQYF
TRBJ2-7 - TRBV6-1 - TGTGCCAGCAGTGAAGCAACTAGTAGGTACGAGCAGTACTTC CASSEATSRYEQYF
TRBJ2-5 - TRBV6-5 - TGTGCCAGCAGTCGTTCCCTCTCGGTCGGGGAGACCCAGTACTTC CASSRSLSVGETQYF
TRBJ2-7 - TRBV5-4 TRBD2 TGTGCCAGCAGCCCGGGGGCGGGAGGGCCCCTCGAGCAGTACTTC CASSPGAGGPLEQYF
TRBJ2-7 - TRBV7-2 TRBD2 TGTGCCAGCAGCTTACAAGGGACTAGCGGGATCTACGAGCAGTACTTC CASSLQGTSGIYEQYF
TRBJ2-1 - TRBV5-1 TRBD1 TGCGCCAGCAGGTGGGGACAGTTGATTTACAATGAGCAGTTCTTC CASRWGQLIYNEQFF
TRBJ2-2 - TRBV7-8 TRBD2 TGTGCCAGCAGCTTAGTAACTAGCGGGAGGCCCCAGGCCGGGGAGCTGTTTTTT CASSLVTSGRPQAGELFF
TRBJ1-5 few TRBV19 - TGTGCCTCATCATACAGGGTGTTTCAGCCCCAGCATTTT CASSYRVFQPQHF